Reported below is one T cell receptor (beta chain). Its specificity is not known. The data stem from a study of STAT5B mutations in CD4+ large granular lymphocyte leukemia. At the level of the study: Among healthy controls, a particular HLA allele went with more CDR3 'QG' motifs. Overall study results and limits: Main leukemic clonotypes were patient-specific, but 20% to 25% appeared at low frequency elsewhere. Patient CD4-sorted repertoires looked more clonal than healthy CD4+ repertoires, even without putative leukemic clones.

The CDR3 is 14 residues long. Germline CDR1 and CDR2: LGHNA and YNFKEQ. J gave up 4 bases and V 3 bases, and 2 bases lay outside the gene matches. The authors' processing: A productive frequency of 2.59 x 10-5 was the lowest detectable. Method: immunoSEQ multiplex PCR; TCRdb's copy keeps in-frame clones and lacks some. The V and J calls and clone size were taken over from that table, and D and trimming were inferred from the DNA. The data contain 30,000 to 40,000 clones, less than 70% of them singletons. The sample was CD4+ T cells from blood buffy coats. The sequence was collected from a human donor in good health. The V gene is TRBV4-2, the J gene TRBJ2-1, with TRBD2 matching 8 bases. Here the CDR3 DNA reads TGTGCCAGCAGCCACGGACTAGCTTACAATGAGCAGTTCTTC. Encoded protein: CASSHGLAYNEQFF.